The 27 T cell receptor beta chains reported below all come from one sample, sequenced in a study of shared clonotypes between healthy human individuals. Clones were read by immunoSEQ multiplex PCR, and TCRdb kept only the in-frame ones, dropping some. The profile covers about 2.3 million clones, with approximately 95% appearing a single time and 0.39% taken by the ten largest. The sequenced sample was naive CD4+ T cells from PBMCs. Indicated subset: CD45RA+ positively selected. The receptors here all came from a man aged 18 to 35 in good health. Some clones in this sample may be carry-over from other donors' samples.

The chain is built from TRBV2 and TRBJ2-3, with D perhaps being TRBD1 or TRBD2 (6 bases each). This CDR3 has 15 residues. Germline V lookup: CDR1 SNHLY, CDR2 FYNNEI. Trimming took 8 bases from V and 2 from J, leaving 17 bases between them. CDR3 DNA: TGTGCCAGCGCCGAAGGGGGGCACCTCACAGATACGCAGTATTTT. This gives the protein CASAEGGHLTDTQYF.

This clone was counted only a few times. The V and J genes are TRBV30 and TRBJ1-5; D may be TRBD1 (6 bases). Trimming pared 3 bases from V and 0 bases from J, leaving 18 bases between. The V gene's germline CDR1 is GTSNPN and CDR2 SVGIG (reference sequence). This CDR3 region has 17 residues. The CDR3 bases are TGTGCCTGGAGCGACTCTCCGGGGGCCTTTAGCAATCAGCCCCAGCATTTT. Translating it yields CAWSDSPGAFSNQPQHF.

V is TRBV6-5 and J is TRBJ1-2; D remains ambiguous. Looked up from germline, CDR1 is MNHEY and CDR2 is SVGAGI. V lost 0 bases to trimming and J lost 0 bases, with 8 bases between them. The length of the CDR3 is 15 residues. The CDR3 sequence is CASSYSRAPNYGYTF. The CDR3 DNA follows: TGTGCCAGCAGTTACTCGCGGGCCCCTAACTATGGCTACACCTTC.

In DNA form, the CDR3 reads TGCGCCAGCAGCTCCGGGACTAGCGGGACTTCTTTTAGGTGGCAGTTCTTC. Encoded protein: CASSSGTSGTSFRWQFF. The rearrangement joins TRBV5-1 to TRBJ2-1; TRBD2 aligns across 13 bases. The CDR3 runs to 17 residues. V lost 3 bases, J lost 12 bases, and 15 bases stayed unmatched. In germline, CDR1 is SGHRS, CDR2 YFSETQ.

The V gene is TRBV5-5, the J gene TRBJ2-5, with TRBD2 matching over 12 bases. The CDR3 has 16 residues. With 4 bases clipped from V and 5 bases from J, the junction kept 9 bases outside the gene matches. Looked up from germline, CDR1 is SGHKS and CDR2 is YYEKEE (reference sequence). The CDR3, as DNA: TGTGCCAGCAGCCTTCGGACTAGCGGGATGGTGGAGACCCAGTACTTC. It encodes CASSLRTSGMVETQYF.

The chain recombines TRBV5-1 with TRBJ2-7, with D possibly being TRBD2 (5 bases). The V and J ends lost 6 bases and 6 bases respectively, with 19 bases between them. The germline CDR1 and CDR2 sequences are SGHRS and YFSETQ. The CDR3 is 14 amino acids. CDR3 residues: CASNLRAGDGEQYF. DNA of the CDR3: TGCGCCAGCAATCTTAGGGCCGGGGATGGCGAGCAGTACTTC.

V usage is TRBV5-1 and J usage is TRBJ1-4; TRBD1 matches 8 bases. Germline trimming cut 5 bases from V and 0 bases from J; bases unmatched to any gene: 9. From germline, CDR1 is SGHRS and CDR2 YFSETQ. The CDR3 extends over 17 amino acids. In nucleotides, the CDR3 is TGCGCCAGCAGTCCCCCAGCACAGGGGGCAACTAATGAAAAACTGTTTTTT. Translated, it gives CASSPPAQGATNEKLFF.

The chain couples TRBV18 to TRBJ2-3; TRBD1 agrees at 9 bases. Trimming cost V 2 bases and J 4 bases; bases outside gene matches: 4. CDR1 is KGHSH, CDR2 LQKENI, per germline. This CDR3 has 15 residues. CDR3 protein: CASSPRQGEADTQYF. Here the CDR3 DNA reads TGTGCCAGCTCACCAAGACAGGGGGAGGCAGATACGCAGTATTTT.

The gene calls are TRBV28 and TRBJ1-2; maybe TRBD1 (5 bases). V lost 6 bases to trimming and J lost 1 base, with 12 bases between them. Germline values: CDR1 MDHEN, CDR2 SYDVKM. The CDR3 sequence is 14 residues long. CDR3 bases: TGTGCCAGCAGGCTAACAGGAGTTAACTATGGCTACACCTTC. This translates into CASRLTGVNYGYTF.

This clone came up once. The chain links TRBV5-1 to TRBJ2-7, with TRBD1 matching 7 bases. Trimming cost V 7 bases and J 0 bases; bases outside gene matches: 10. Germline CDR1 SGHRS, CDR2 YFSETQ. The CDR3 extends over 15 amino acids. The CDR3 reads CASSPGQLLSYEQYF. Here the CDR3 DNA reads TGCGCCAGCTCTCCGGGACAGCTGCTCTCCTACGAGCAGTACTTC. Variable domain in full (rest from reference TRBV5-1 and TRBJ2-7): KAGVTQTPRYLIKTRGQQVTLSCSPISGHRSVSWYQQTPGQGLQFLFEYFSETQRNKGNFPGRFSGRQFSNSRSEMNVSTLELGDSALYLCASSPGQLLSYEQYFGPGTRLTVT.

This clone has a handful of counts. J is TRBJ1-1 and V is TRBV7-9; 7 positions agree with TRBD1. Germline CDR1 is SEHNR and CDR2 is FQNEAQ (reference sequence). This CDR3 spans 14 amino acids. The junction had 6 bases not matched to a gene; V was cut back by 1 base and J by 7 bases. The DNA for the CDR3 is TGTGCCAGCAGCTTAGTTACAGGGGTAGGTGAAGCTTTCTTT. Translating it yields CASSLVTGVGEAFF.

Comments on this clone: The same CDR3 arises from other DNA sequences in this sample as well. The chain couples TRBV20-1 to TRBJ1-1; D is uncertain. Germline V CDR1 and CDR2: DFQATT, SNEGSKA (reference sequence). The CDR3 contains 11 residues. The germline V and J ends were trimmed by 0 bases and 5 bases, with 4 bases remaining between them. The CDR3 protein is CSARDQTEAFF. The CDR3 DNA reads as TGCAGTGCTAGAGATCAGACTGAAGCTTTCTTT.

The chain carries TRBV6-1 and TRBJ1-2, with 7 bases matching TRBD1. Per the germline V gene, CDR1 is MNHNS and CDR2 is SASEGT. This CDR3 contains 13 residues. The J segment lost 6 bases and the V segment lost 6 bases, leaving 7 bases of the junction unmatched. In DNA, the CDR3 is TGTGCCAGCAGGACGCAGGGGGGAAATGGCTACACCTTC. Translation gives CASRTQGGNGYTF.

This clone has just a few counts. This rearrangement joins TRBV5-1 to TRBJ1-2, with 8 bases identical to TRBD1. This CDR3 spans 13 amino acids. Germline V CDR1 and CDR2: SGHRS, YFSETQ. Trimming at V came to 0 bases and at J to 7 bases, leaving 2 bases not matched to a gene. Written as DNA, the CDR3 is TGCGCCAGCAGCTTGGACAGGGGGACTGGCTACACCTTC. Protein product: CASSLDRGTGYTF. The whole variable domain, remainder taken from reference TRBV5-1 and TRBJ1-2, is KAGVTQTPRYLIKTRGQQVTLSCSPISGHRSVSWYQQTPGQGLQFLFEYFSETQRNKGNFPGRFSGRQFSNSRSEMNVSTLELGDSALYLCASSLDRGTGYTFGSGTRLTVV.

In nucleotides, the CDR3 is TGTGCCAGCAGCGGAGAGGGCTCCTACAATGAGCAGTTCTTC. Protein product: CASSGEGSYNEQFF. V gene TRBV9 combines with J gene TRBJ2-1; D is perhaps TRBD2 (5 bases). V lost 3 bases, J lost 0 bases, and 7 bases lay in between. Germline loops: CDR1 SGDLS, CDR2 YYNGEE. The CDR3 runs 14 residues.

The genes are TRBV5-1 and TRBJ2-6; weak D call: TRBD1 (5 bases). The CDR3 consists of 15 residues. Germline V gene data show CDR1 as SGHRS and CDR2 as YFSETQ. Trimming removed 5 bases at V and 4 bases at J, with 13 bases between. The CDR3 reads CASSLGARGANVLTF. The CDR3 DNA reads as TGCGCCAGCAGTCTTGGGGCGCGAGGGGCCAACGTCCTGACTTTC.

The chain has TRBV5-4 and TRBJ2-1, with TRBD1 identical over 12 bases. Unmatched junction bases numbered 4, after V lost 0 bases and J lost 9 bases. The CDR3 contains 15 residues. Germline V gene lookup returns CDR1 SGHNT and CDR2 YYREEE (reference sequence). The CDR3 loop reads CASSLDGTGGAEQFF. CDR3 sequence (DNA): TGTGCCAGCAGCTTGGATGGGACAGGGGGCGCTGAGCAGTTCTTC.

V usage is TRBV27 and J usage is TRBJ2-7, with 7 bases lining up with TRBD1. CDR1 MNHEY and CDR2 SMNVEV come from the germline V gene (reference sequence). The CDR3 runs 16 residues. The trim removed 2 bases at V and 0 bases at J, leaving 7 bases unmatched. The chain's CDR3 is CASSLERTGPSYEQYF. Here the CDR3 DNA reads TGTGCCAGCAGTTTAGAACGGACAGGTCCCTCCTACGAGCAGTACTTC.

About this clone: In the same sample, other DNA sequences code for this CDR3. The chain recombines TRBV29-1 with TRBJ1-5; D is uncertain. V shed 4 bases and J shed 2 bases, with 6 bases lying between them. In germline, CDR1 is SQVTM, CDR2 ANQGSEA. This CDR3 has 12 residues. This chain's CDR3 is CSVGGGNQPQHF. The CDR3 nucleotides are TGCAGCGTTGGTGGGGGCAATCAGCCCCAGCATTTT.

The chain is built from TRBV21-1 and TRBJ2-1; the table's TRBD2 call for D was not verified on the DNA. TRBV21-1 is deemed a pseudogene. The CDR3 is 16 residues long. DNA of the CDR3: TGTGCCAGCAGCAAAGCTAGGGAGAGCTCCTACAATGAGCAGTTCTTC. Translated, it gives CASSKARESSYNEQFF.

Here the CDR3 reads CASSLRGTDSGNTIYF. The DNA for the CDR3 is TGTGCCAGCAGCCTTAGGGGGACCGACTCTGGAAACACCATATATTTT. J is TRBJ1-3 and V is TRBV9; possibly TRBD1 for D (6 bases). The CDR3 has 16 amino acids. In germline, CDR1 is SGDLS, CDR2 YYNGEE. The germline V and J ends were trimmed by 4 bases and 0 bases, with 14 bases remaining between them.

V and J are TRBV7-2 and TRBJ2-1; D possibly corresponds to TRBD1 (5 bases). Trimming shortened V by 4 bases and J by 3 bases, and 16 bases separated the two germline ends. Germline assignment: CDR1 SGHTA and CDR2 FQGNSA. CDR3 length equals 16 residues. Here the CDR3 DNA reads TGTGCCAGCAGCTCCGCTCTAGGGGTGGGCTACAATGAGCAGTTCTTC. This gives the protein CASSSALGVGYNEQFF.

In this sample, this clone turned up once. The CDR3 spells CASGLGLAEGDTQYF. For the CDR3, the DNA is TGTGCTAGTGGTTTAGGACTAGCGGAAGGGGATACGCAGTATTTT. V usage is TRBV12-5 and J usage is TRBJ2-3, with 10 bases lining up with TRBD2. The CDR3 has 15 amino acids. V lost 3 bases, J lost 6 bases, and 6 bases stayed unmatched. Germline CDR1 reads LGHNT; CDR2 reads FRNRAP.

The table lists this clone with a few counts. V is TRBV7-9 and J is TRBJ1-2; no clear D. The CDR3 consists of 12 residues. The V gene's germline CDR1 is SEHNR and CDR2 FQNEAQ (reference sequence). V dropped 3 bases and J dropped 3 bases, with 5 bases sitting between them. The CDR3 sequence: CASSFVDYGYTF. The CDR3 nucleotides are TGTGCCAGCAGCTTTGTCGACTATGGCTACACCTTC.

The chain employs TRBV19 and TRBJ2-5, with a possible D match to TRBD2 (5 bases). The V gene's germline CDR1 is LNHDA and CDR2 SQIVND (reference sequence). The germline V and J ends were trimmed by 3 bases and 5 bases, with 13 bases remaining between them. The CDR3 spans 14 residues. CDR3 nucleotides: TGTGCCAGTAGTATTGAGAGGGAGTGGGAGACCCAGTACTTC. Protein: CASSIEREWETQYF. Supplemented by reference TRBV19 and TRBJ2-5, the full variable domain reads DGGITQSPKYLFRKEGQNVTLSCEQNLNHDAMYWYRQDPGQGLRLIYYSQIVNDFQKGDIAEGYSVSREKKESFPLTVTSAQKNPTAFYLCASSIEREWETQYFGPGTRLLVL.

DNA for the CDR3: TGTGCCAGCCGACCGGGACTAGCGGGAGGGCCACGGGAGACCCAGTACTTC. It yields the protein CASRPGLAGGPRETQYF. The chain couples TRBV7-9 to TRBJ2-5; 16 bases are shared with TRBD2. The germline CDR1 and CDR2 sequences are SEHNR and FQNEAQ (reference sequence). The V gene end was trimmed by 8 bases and the J gene end by 5 bases; junction bases not matched to a gene: 11. The CDR3 consists of 17 residues.

Points on this clone: This sample includes further DNA sequences coding for the same CDR3. This chain connects TRBV19 to TRBJ2-5; D ambiguous. CDR1 and CDR2 (germline): LNHDA, SQIVND (reference sequence). The V end lost 4 bases, the J end lost 2 bases, and 11 bases lay between the germline ends. The CDR3 totals 14 residues. The CDR3 DNA follows: TGTGCCAGTAGTACATGGACGGCGCAAGAGACCCAGTACTTC. It is translated as CASSTWTAQETQYF.